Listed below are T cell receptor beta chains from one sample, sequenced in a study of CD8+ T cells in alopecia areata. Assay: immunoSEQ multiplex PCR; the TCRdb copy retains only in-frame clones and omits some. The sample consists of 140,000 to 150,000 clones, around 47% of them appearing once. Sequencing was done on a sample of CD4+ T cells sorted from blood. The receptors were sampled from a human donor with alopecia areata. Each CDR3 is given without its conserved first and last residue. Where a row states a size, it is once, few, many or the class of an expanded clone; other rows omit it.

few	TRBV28	ASSSRSLSSYEQY
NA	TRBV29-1	STGGRGLHEQY
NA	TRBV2	ASSAREGTEAF
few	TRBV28	ASSRSGTYNEQF
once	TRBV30	ARRQGPSYNEQF
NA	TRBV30	AWSHYSGRNNEQF
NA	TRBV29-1	SVGRLAGGDEQY
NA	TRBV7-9	ATGPAKTQY
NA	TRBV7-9	ASSLVVSSGGNNEQF
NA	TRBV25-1	ASSERATRYNEQF
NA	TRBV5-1	ASSFSKASEAF
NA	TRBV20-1	SATGQGEQY
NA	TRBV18	ASSRTDTQY
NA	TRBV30	AWSARRTSGRPDEQY
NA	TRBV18	ASSPTGGDQPQH
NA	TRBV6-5	ASSYPTGTEAF
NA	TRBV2	ASSDARNYGYT
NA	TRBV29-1	SVELGAGNTIY